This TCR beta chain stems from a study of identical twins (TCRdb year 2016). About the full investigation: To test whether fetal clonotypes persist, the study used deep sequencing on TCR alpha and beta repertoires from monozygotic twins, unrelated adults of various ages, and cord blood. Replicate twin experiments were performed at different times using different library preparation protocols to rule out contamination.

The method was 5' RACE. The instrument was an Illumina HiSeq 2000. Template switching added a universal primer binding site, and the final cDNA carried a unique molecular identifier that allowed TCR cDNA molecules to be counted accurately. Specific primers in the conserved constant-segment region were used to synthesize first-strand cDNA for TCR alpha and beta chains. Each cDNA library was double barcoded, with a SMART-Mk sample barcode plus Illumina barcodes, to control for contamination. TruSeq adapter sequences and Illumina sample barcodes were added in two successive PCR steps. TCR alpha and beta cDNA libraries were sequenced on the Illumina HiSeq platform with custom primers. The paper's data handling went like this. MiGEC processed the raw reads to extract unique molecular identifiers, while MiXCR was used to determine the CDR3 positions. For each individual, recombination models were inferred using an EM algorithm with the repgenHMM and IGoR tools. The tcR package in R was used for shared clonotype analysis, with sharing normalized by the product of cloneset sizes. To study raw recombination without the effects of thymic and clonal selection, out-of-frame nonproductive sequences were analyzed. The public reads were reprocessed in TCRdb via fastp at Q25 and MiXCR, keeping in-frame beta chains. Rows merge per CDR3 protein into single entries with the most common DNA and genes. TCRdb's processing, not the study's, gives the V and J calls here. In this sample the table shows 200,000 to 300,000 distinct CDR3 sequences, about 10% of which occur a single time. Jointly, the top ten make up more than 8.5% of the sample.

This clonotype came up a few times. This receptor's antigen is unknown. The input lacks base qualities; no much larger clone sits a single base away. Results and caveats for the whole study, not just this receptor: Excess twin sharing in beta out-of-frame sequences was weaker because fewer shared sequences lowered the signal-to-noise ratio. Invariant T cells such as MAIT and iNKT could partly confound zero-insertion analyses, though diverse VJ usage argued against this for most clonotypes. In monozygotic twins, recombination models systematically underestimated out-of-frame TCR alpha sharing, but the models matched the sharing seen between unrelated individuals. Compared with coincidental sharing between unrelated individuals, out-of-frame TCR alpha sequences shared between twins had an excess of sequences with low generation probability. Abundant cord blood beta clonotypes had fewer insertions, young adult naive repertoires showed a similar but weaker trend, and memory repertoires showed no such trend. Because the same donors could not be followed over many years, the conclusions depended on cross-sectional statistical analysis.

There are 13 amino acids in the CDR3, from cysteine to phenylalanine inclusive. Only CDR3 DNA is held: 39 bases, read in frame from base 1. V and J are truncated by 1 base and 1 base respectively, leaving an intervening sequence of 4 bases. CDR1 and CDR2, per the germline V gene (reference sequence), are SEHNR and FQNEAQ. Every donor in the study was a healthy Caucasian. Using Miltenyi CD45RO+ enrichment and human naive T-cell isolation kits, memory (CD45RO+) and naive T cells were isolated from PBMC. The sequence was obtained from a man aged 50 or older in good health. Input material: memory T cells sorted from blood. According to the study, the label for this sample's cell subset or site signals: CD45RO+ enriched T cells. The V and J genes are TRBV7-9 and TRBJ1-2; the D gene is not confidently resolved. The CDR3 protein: CASSLVLNYGYTF. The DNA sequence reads TGTGCCAGCAGCTTAGTTCTTAACTATGGCTACACCTTC.